A single sample is the source of the 7 T cell receptor beta chains below, sequenced in a study of blood T cell repertoires in COVID-19. Measured with immunoSEQ multiplex PCR; TCRdb has only the in-frame clones, and not every one. The repertoire holds approximately 300,000 clones, with around 87% as singletons. Sequenced input: PBMCs or T cells enriched from blood (not recorded which). The receptor set was obtained from a woman aged 25-40 years who had recovered from COVID-19.

V is TRBV4-1 and J is TRBJ2-5, with D unresolved. The germline gives CDR1 MGHRA, CDR2 YSYEKL. V lost 4 bases, J lost 1 base, and 7 bases lay in between. The CDR3 spans 13 residues. The CDR3 is CASSRDFQETQYF. The DNA of the CDR3 is TGCGCCAGCAGCCGCGACTTCCAAGAGACCCAGTACTTC.

This chain connects TRBV9 to TRBJ1-2; D gene uncertain. The V end was cut by 4 bases, the J end by 4 bases, with 11 bases between. The CDR3 loop spans 13 amino acids. Per germline, CDR1 SGDLS and CDR2 YYNGEE. The CDR3 is CASSKEAPYGYTF. The DNA of the CDR3 is TGTGCCAGCAGCAAAGAAGCCCCCTATGGCTACACCTTC.

The V gene is TRBV6-2 or TRBV6-3, the J gene TRBJ2-7; 7 bases match TRBD1. V dropped 2 bases and J dropped 4; count of bases not matched to a gene: 8. The CDR3 runs 15 residues. Germline V gives CDR1 MNHEY, CDR2 SVGEGT. DNA for the CDR3: TGTGCCAGCAGTTACCCAGTCCCGGGACAGTACGAGCAGTACTTC. Its translation is CASSYPVPGQYEQYF.

The V and J genes are TRBV6-2 or TRBV6-3 and TRBJ1-6; D is unresolved. V shed 2 bases and J shed 4 bases, with 6 bases lying between them. This CDR3 is 14 amino acids long. Germline-derived CDR1 and CDR2 are MNHEY and SVGEGT. The CDR3 DNA reads as TGTGCCAGCAGTTACCTACAGTATAATTCACCCCTCCACTTT. It is translated as CASSYLQYNSPLHF.

V gene TRBV28 combines with J gene TRBJ1-2; 8 nucleotides match TRBD1. Germline CDR1 is MDHEN and CDR2 is SYDVKM. The length of the CDR3 is 11 residues. The V and J ends lost 8 bases and 7 bases, in that order; junction bases with no gene match: 3. The CDR3 loop is CASYRGTGYTF. DNA for the CDR3: TGTGCCAGCTACAGGGGGACTGGCTACACCTTC.

This clone was seen a handful of times. The J gene is TRBJ2-7, the V gene TRBV5-1; 10 nucleotides match TRBD1. V dropped 0 bases and J dropped 4; count of bases not matched to a gene: 10. The CDR3 has 17 amino acids. Germline V lookup: CDR1 SGHRS, CDR2 YFSETQ. The CDR3 bases are TGCGCCAGCAGCTTGGGTGTGACAGGGGGCGTTCTTTACGAGCAGTACTTC. Protein product: CASSLGVTGGVLYEQYF.

The genes are TRBV5-1 and TRBJ1-2, with D unclear. The germline V and J ends were trimmed by 4 bases and 4 bases, with 14 bases remaining between them. The V gene's germline CDR1 is SGHRS and CDR2 YFSETQ. The CDR3 covers 14 residues. The CDR3 DNA reads TGCGCCAGCAGCCCGGGTCAGTCCTCCTATGGCTACACCTTC. This codes for CASSPGQSSYGYTF.